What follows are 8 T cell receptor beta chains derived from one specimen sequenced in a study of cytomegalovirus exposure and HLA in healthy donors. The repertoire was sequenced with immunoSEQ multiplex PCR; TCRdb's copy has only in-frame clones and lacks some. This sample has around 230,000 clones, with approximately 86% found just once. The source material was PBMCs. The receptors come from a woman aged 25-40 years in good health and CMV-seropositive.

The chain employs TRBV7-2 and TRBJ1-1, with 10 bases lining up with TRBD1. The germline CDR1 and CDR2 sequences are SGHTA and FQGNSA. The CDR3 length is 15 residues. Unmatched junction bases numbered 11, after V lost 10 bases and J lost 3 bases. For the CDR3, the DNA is TGTGCCACCGTACGGGGGACAGGGGATGACACTGAAGCTTTCTTT. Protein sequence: CATVRGTGDDTEAFF.

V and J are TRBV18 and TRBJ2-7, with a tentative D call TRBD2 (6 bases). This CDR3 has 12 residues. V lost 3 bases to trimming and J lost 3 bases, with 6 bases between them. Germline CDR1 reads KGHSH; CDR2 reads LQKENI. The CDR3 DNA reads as TGTGCCAGCTCACCGGGACTCTACGAGCAGTACTTC. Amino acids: CASSPGLYEQYF.

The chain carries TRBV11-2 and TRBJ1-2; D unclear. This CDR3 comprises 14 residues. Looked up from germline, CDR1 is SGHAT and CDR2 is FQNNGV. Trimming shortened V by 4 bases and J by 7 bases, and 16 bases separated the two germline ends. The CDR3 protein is CASSSSAAAGGYTF. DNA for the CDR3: TGTGCCAGCAGCTCCAGTGCCGCGGCCGGTGGCTACACCTTC.

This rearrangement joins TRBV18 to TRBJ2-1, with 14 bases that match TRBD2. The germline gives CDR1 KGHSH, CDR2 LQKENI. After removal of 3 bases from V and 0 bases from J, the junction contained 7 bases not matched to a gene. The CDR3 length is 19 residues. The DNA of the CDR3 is TGTGCCAGCTCACCGCCTGGACTAGCGGGAGGTGGCTCCTACAATGAGCAGTTCTTC. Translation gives CASSPPGLAGGGSYNEQFF.

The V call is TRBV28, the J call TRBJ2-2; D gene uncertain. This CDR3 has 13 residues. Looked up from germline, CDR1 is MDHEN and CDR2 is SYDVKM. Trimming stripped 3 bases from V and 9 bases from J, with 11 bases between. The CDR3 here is CASSFDTTRELFF. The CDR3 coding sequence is TGTGCCAGCAGTTTTGACACCACTCGGGAGCTGTTTTTT. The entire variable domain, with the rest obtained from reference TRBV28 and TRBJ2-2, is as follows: DVKVTQSSRYLVKRTGEKVFLECVQDMDHENMFWYRQDPGLGLRLIYFSYDVKMKEKGDIPEGYSVSREKKERFSLILESASTNQTSMYLCASSFDTTRELFFGEGSRLTVL.

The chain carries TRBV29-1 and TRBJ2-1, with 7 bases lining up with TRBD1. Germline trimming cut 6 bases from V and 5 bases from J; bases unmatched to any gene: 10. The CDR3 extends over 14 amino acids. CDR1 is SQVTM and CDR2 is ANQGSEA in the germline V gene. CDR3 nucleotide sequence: TGCAGCGTGCAACCGGGACAGTTCGACAATGAGCAGTTCTTC. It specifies CSVQPGQFDNEQFF.

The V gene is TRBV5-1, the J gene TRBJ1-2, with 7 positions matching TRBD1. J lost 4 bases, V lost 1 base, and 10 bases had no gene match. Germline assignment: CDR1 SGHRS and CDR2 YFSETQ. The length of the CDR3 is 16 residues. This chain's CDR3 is CASSLTTGAVIYGYTF. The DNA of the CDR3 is TGCGCCAGCAGCTTGACAACAGGGGCCGTGATCTATGGCTACACCTTC.

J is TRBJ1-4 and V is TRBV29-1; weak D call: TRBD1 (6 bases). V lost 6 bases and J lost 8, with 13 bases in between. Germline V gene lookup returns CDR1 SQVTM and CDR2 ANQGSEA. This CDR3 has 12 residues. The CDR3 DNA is TGCAGCGTGCGGGGGGCGCGGGAAAAACTGTTTTTT. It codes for CSVRGAREKLFF. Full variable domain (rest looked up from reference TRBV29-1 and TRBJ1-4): SAVISQKPSRDICQRGTSLTIQCQVDSQVTMMFWYRQQPGQSLTLIATANQGSEATYESGFVIDKFPISRPNLTFSTLTVSNMSPEDSSIYLCSVRGAREKLFFGSGTQLSVL.